Below, 16 T cell receptor beta chains from the same sample are listed, as sequenced in a study of T cells in Graves' hyperthyroidism and ophthalmopathy. The TCR beta CDR3 regions underwent amplification using RNA transcripts as the source. HTBI primers were the set used in a first-round RT-PCR of the TCR CDR3. Using its own MiXCR run on the multiplex PCR reads, TCRdb lists one record per CDR3 protein. Of about 610,000 distinct CDR3 sequences in the sample, more than 45% are singletons; the top ten hold about 8%. The sequencing input was peripheral blood or thyroid tissue (not recorded which). All receptors come from a woman aged 18-29 years with Graves' hyperthyroidism.

This clonotype was detected only a few times. This chain joins TRBV3-1 and TRBJ2-2; weak D call: TRBD2 (5 bases). Germline V gene lookup returns CDR1 LGHDT and CDR2 YNNKEL (reference sequence). The CDR3 totals 15 residues. Trimming took 0 bases from V and 6 from J, leaving 11 bases between them. CDR3 region: CASSQDRTEAGELFF. The DNA for the CDR3 is TGTGCCAGCAGCCAAGATCGGACGGAGGCCGGGGAGCTGTTTTTT. Supplemented by reference TRBV3-1 and TRBJ2-2, the full variable domain reads DTAVSQTPKYLVTQMGNDKSIKCEQNLGHDTMYWYKQDSKKFLKIMFSYNNKELIINETVPNRFSPKSPDKAHLNLHINSLELGDSAVYFCASSQDRTEAGELFFGEGSRLTVL.

This clonotype was counted ten times or more. The chain combines TRBV4-3 with TRBJ2-7, with D possibly being TRBD2 (5 bases). The germline CDR1 and CDR2 sequences are LGHNA and YSLEER. The CDR3 is 17 residues long. V lost 0 bases and J 2 bases, leaving 17 bases between the germline ends. CDR3 loop: CASSQDRWAGIAYEQYF. The CDR3 DNA reads as TGCGCCAGCAGCCAAGATCGGTGGGCGGGCATCGCCTACGAGCAGTACTTC.

Comments on this clonotype: A read error is likely, as this CDR3 ends without the conserved phenylalanine or tryptophan. The chain links TRBV2 to TRBJ1-3; maybe TRBD1 (6 bases). There are 17 residues in the CDR3. V was trimmed by 4 bases and J by 2 bases, leaving 18 bases between them. Per the germline V gene, CDR1 is SNHLY and CDR2 is FYNNEI. This chain's CDR3 is CASSVLRGAVTGNTIYS. Here the CDR3 DNA reads TGTGCCAGCAGTGTACTACGGGGGGCAGTCACTGGAAACACCATATATTCT.

The genes are TRBV5-1 and TRBJ2-7; 7 nucleotides align to TRBD1. This CDR3 region has 13 residues. Per germline, CDR1 SGHRS and CDR2 YFSETQ. Trimming cost V 4 bases and J 7 bases; bases outside gene matches: 8. The CDR3 loop is CASSDRATTEQYF. The CDR3 region has the DNA TGCGCCAGCAGCGACAGGGCCACTACGGAGCAGTACTTC. Drawing the rest from reference TRBV5-1 and TRBJ2-7, the complete variable domain is KAGVTQTPRYLIKTRGQQVTLSCSPISGHRSVSWYQQTPGQGLQFLFEYFSETQRNKGNFPGRFSGRQFSNSRSEMNVSTLELGDSALYLCASSDRATTEQYFGPGTRLTVT.

This clonotype was found many times. The V and J genes are TRBV7-9 and TRBJ1-1; no clear D gene. The germline gives CDR1 SEHNR, CDR2 FQNEAQ (reference sequence). The CDR3 length is 14 residues. Trimming cost V 4 bases and J 5 bases, with 14 bases left between them. Here the CDR3 DNA reads TGTGCCAGCAGCTCATCCGGGTCATCGACTGAAGCTTTCTTT. This encodes CASSSSGSSTEAFF.

The chain is built from TRBV29-1 and TRBJ1-4; TRBD1 is a possible D gene (5 bases). Trimming took off 3 bases at V and 7 bases at J, with 30 bases between the two ends. CDR1 and CDR2 (germline): SQVTM, ANQGSEA. The CDR3 contains 19 residues. CDR3 DNA sequence: TGCAGCGTTGAGGGAACGACAGATTTAGCGGGAGAGGGTGTTGAAAAACTGTTTTTT. This gives the protein CSVEGTTDLAGEGVEKLFF. The full variable domain, completed using reference TRBV29-1 and TRBJ1-4, is SAVISQKPSRDICQRGTSLTIQCQVDSQVTMMFWYRQQPGQSLTLIATANQGSEATYESGFVIDKFPISRPNLTFSTLTVSNMSPEDSSIYLCSVEGTTDLAGEGVEKLFFGSGTQLSVL.

In this sample, this clonotype turned up many times. This chain joins TRBV24-1 and TRBJ2-5; D is unclear. The CDR3 totals 15 residues. CDR1 KGHDR and CDR2 SFDVKD come from the germline V gene. The V end lost 4 bases, the J end lost 0 bases, and 11 bases lay between the germline ends. This CDR3 is CATSDPDWYQETQYF. CDR3 nucleotide sequence: TGTGCCACCAGTGACCCAGACTGGTACCAAGAGACCCAGTACTTC.

The genes are TRBV7-4 and TRBJ2-6; D possibly uses TRBD1 or TRBD2 (7 bases each). The length of the CDR3 is 16 residues. The germline V gene has CDR1 SGHVT and CDR2 SQSDAQ. V gave up 4 bases and J gave up 2 bases, with 12 bases separating them. DNA of the CDR3: TGTGCCAGCAGCTCACAGGGGAGGGCTGGGGCCAACGTCCTGACTTTC. It specifies CASSSQGRAGANVLTF.

The chain has TRBV4-3 and TRBJ2-7; D not certain. CDR3 size: 14 residues. Per germline, CDR1 LGHNA and CDR2 YSLEER. V was pared by 1 base and J by 0 bases, with 7 bases between. The CDR3 region has the DNA TGCGCCAGCAGCCAAGGGAGTAGCTCCTACGAGCAGTACTTC. As protein: CASSQGSSSYEQYF.

This clonotype was observed many times. The V gene is TRBV10-2, the J gene TRBJ2-7; TRBD1 agrees at 9 bases. Per the germline V gene, CDR1 is WSHSY and CDR2 is SAAADI. V shed 6 bases, J shed 0 bases, and the junction held 3 bases outside the gene matches. The CDR3 loop spans 14 amino acids. In nucleotides, the CDR3 is TGCGCCAGCAGAGGGACAGGGATCTCCTACGAGCAGTACTTC. Its translation: CASRGTGISYEQYF.

This clonotype was observed at least ten times. The chain combines TRBV6-5 with TRBJ1-1; D is ambiguous. V shed 2 bases and J shed 4 bases, with 8 bases lying between them. There are 13 residues in the CDR3. Germline CDR1 MNHEY, CDR2 SVGAGI. CDR3 protein: CASSYRVGTEAFF. In DNA form, the CDR3 reads TGTGCCAGCAGTTACCGGGTGGGCACTGAAGCTTTCTTT.

This clonotype was recorded at least ten times. The chain has TRBV4-1 and TRBJ1-5; D unclear. V was cut by 3 bases and J by 0 bases, with 12 bases left in between. This CDR3 is 16 amino acids long. Germline-derived CDR1 and CDR2 are MGHRA and YSYEKL. CDR3 nucleotides: TGCGCCAGCAGCCATTCCGGGGTTATTAGCAATCAGCCCCAGCATTTT. Amino acids: CASSHSGVISNQPQHF.

V and J are TRBV25-1 and TRBJ1-2, with 7 bases that match TRBD1. The CDR3 loop spans 15 amino acids. Germline V gives CDR1 MGHDK, CDR2 SYGVNS. The V gene end was trimmed by 8 bases and the J gene end by 4 bases; junction bases not matched to a gene: 13. CDR3 protein: CASQGGQVTSYGYTF. CDR3 sequence (DNA): TGTGCCAGCCAAGGAGGACAGGTGACGTCCTATGGCTACACCTTC.

Ten or more counts support this clonotype. V and J are TRBV20-1 and TRBJ2-7; 7 nucleotides match TRBD2. Germline CDR1 and CDR2: DFQATT and SNEGSKA (reference sequence). Trimming cost V 5 bases and J 0 bases; bases outside gene matches: 1. The CDR3 consists of 12 residues. The CDR3 DNA is TGCAGTGCTTGGGACTACTCCTACGAGCAGTACTTC. Translating gives CSAWDYSYEQYF.

This clonotype has a count of ten or more. V usage is TRBV11-2 and J usage is TRBJ2-2; the match to TRBD1 covers 7 bases. CDR1 SGHAT and CDR2 FQNNGV come from the germline V gene. There are 15 residues in the CDR3. V lost 6 bases and J lost 6; bases outside the gene matches: 10. CDR3 region: CASSVQGSGPGELFF. DNA for the CDR3: TGTGCCAGCAGTGTACAGGGGTCCGGTCCCGGGGAGCTGTTTTTT.

V and J are TRBV29-1 and TRBJ2-7, with a tentative D call TRBD2 (6 bases). From germline, CDR1 is SQVTM and CDR2 ANQGSEA. The CDR3 loop spans 14 amino acids. Trimming removed 8 bases at V and 3 bases at J, with 20 bases between. In DNA form, the CDR3 reads TGCAGCTTAGTAGGAGGGGTCCCCAACTACGAGCAGTACTTC. Protein: CSLVGGVPNYEQYF.